One and the same sample provided the 7 T cell receptor beta chains below, sequenced in a study of technical replicates of blood from a few donors. Sequencing used immunoSEQ multiplex PCR; TCRdb keeps in-frame clones, though not all of them. In the table there are 98,000 or so clones, approximately 94% of which are singletons. The sample was T cells isolated from PBMCs. The receptors derive from a human donor in good health.

The V and J genes are TRBV6-5 and TRBJ1-2; D is ambiguous. V was pared by 2 bases and J by 8 bases, with 12 bases between. The length of the CDR3 is 13 residues. Germline loops: CDR1 MNHEY, CDR2 SVGAGI. The CDR3 spells CASSYGFSGGYTF. The CDR3 DNA follows: TGTGCCAGCAGTTACGGGTTTTCAGGCGGCTACACCTTC.

V is TRBV6-5 and J is TRBJ2-2; no firm D call. The ends were cut back, 6 bases at V and 6 bases at J, with 11 bases in the middle. CDR1 and CDR2 (germline): MNHEY, SVGAGI. The CDR3 has 13 amino acids. CDR3 amino acids: CASRSAMAGELFF. The CDR3 DNA is TGTGCCAGCAGATCAGCGATGGCCGGGGAGCTGTTTTTT.

The chain links TRBV5-4 to TRBJ1-2, with 9 bases aligning to TRBD1. The V gene's germline CDR1 is SGHNT and CDR2 YYREEE (reference sequence). There are 17 residues in the CDR3. With 0 bases clipped from V and 4 bases from J, the junction kept 10 bases outside the gene matches. The CDR3 region is CASSLAPTRTGVYGYTF. For the CDR3, the DNA is TGTGCCAGCAGCTTGGCCCCCACTAGGACAGGGGTCTATGGCTACACCTTC.

V and J are TRBV7-9 and TRBJ2-7; TRBD1 might be the D (6 bases). Germline assignment: CDR1 SEHNR and CDR2 FQNEAQ (reference sequence). CDR3 length equals 16 residues. V was clipped by 4 bases and J by 3 bases, with 19 bases between them. CDR3: CASSSHPGTTSYEQYF. In DNA form, the CDR3 reads TGTGCCAGCAGCTCCCATCCCGGGACAACCAGCTACGAGCAGTACTTC.

V gene TRBV27 combines with J gene TRBJ1-5, with no clear D. Germline V gene sequence: CDR1 MNHEY, CDR2 SMNVEV (reference sequence). The ends were cut back, 5 bases at V and 5 bases at J, with 19 bases in the middle. This CDR3 spans 16 amino acids. CDR3 residues: CASSLLTRAADQPQHF. In DNA form, the CDR3 reads TGTGCCAGCAGTCTCCTGACTCGGGCAGCGGATCAGCCCCAGCATTTT.

The V and J genes are TRBV4-1 and TRBJ2-2; D is ambiguous. Looked up from germline, CDR1 is MGHRA and CDR2 is YSYEKL. CDR3 length equals 14 residues. V lost 2 bases, J lost 5 bases, and 9 bases lay in between. This chain's CDR3 is CASSQQASTGELFF. CDR3 nucleotides: TGCGCCAGCAGCCAACAAGCTTCGACCGGGGAGCTGTTTTTT.

V and J are TRBV5-1 and TRBJ1-1; D might be TRBD1 (5 bases). V was pared by 4 bases and J by 1 base, with 17 bases between. This CDR3 spans 16 amino acids. Germline CDR1 reads SGHRS; CDR2 reads YFSETQ. CDR3 sequence: CASSVDGRVTNTEAFF. CDR3 DNA sequence: TGCGCCAGCAGCGTGGACGGCAGGGTAACGAACACTGAAGCTTTCTTT.